Only one count was recorded for the clone carrying this TCR beta chain. The data belong to a study of blood T cell repertoires in COVID-19. The overall study: Italy, Spain and the United States were the sources of the convalescent and acute COVID-19 samples. PBMCs, B-cell-depleted T cells, or T cells provided the cDNA or gDNA that made up the material.

Trimming removed 5 bases from V and 9 bases from J; junction bases left unmatched: 9. Germline V lookup: CDR1 SGHAT, CDR2 FQNNGV. There are 14 residues in the CDR3. In the study's own analysis: Amplified reference gene primers provided the basis for estimating nucleated cell counts. Profiled with immunoSEQ multiplex PCR; TCRdb holds only in-frame clones, not every one. V, J and clone size are taken as reported in that table, and D and trimming were inferred from the DNA itself. Here the sample spans roughly 120,000 clones, more than 75% being singletons. This sequence originates from a human donor in a cohort sampled during active COVID-19. The V call is TRBV11-2, the J call TRBJ2-1; 8 bases are a match to TRBD2. The sample taken for sequencing was peripheral blood. The CDR3: CASSPGTRLGEQFF. The CDR3 DNA reads TGTGCCAGCAGCCCGGGGACTAGACTCGGTGAGCAGTTCTTC.